Included here is one TCR beta chain sequence, with context. As yet, its antigen is unknown. Each CDR3 protein is one row after TCRdb ran MiXCR on the 5' RACE reads. The sample holds fewer than 900,000 distinct CDR3 sequences, 15% to 20% seen once. This entry is derived from a study of identical twins. Whole-study results and caveats: These conclusions were based on statistical analysis (cross-sectional, not following the same donors). The models systematically underestimated how much out-of-frame TCR alpha was shared in monozygotic twins. Out-of-frame alpha sequences common to twins exhibited a surplus of low generation probability.

CDR1 and CDR2 from the germline V gene are DFQATT and SNEGSKA (reference sequence). The CDR3 contains 15 residues. J gave up 3 bases and V 5 bases, and 11 bases lay outside the gene matches. In addition, the sample was reused for a study of T cells expressing NK-cell markers. From that study: These same clonotypes (in four donors) also led the CD3+CD56-NKG2C+ fraction.

The chain is built from TRBV20-1 and TRBJ2-5; 8 bases line up with TRBD2. This TCR derives from a woman aged 18-35 years in good health. Sequencing was done on a sample of PBMCs. The CDR3 DNA reads as TGCAGTGCTGGGAATCCTCTAGCGGGCAAAGAGACCCAGTACTTC. It encodes CSAGNPLAGKETQYF.